One T cell receptor (beta chain) is described in this entry. Its antigen is unidentified. CDR1 and CDR2 from the germline V gene are MGHDK and SYGVNS. This CDR3 region has 12 residues. V gave up 3 bases and J gave up 4 bases, with 6 bases separating them. This sample stems from a study of OX40 agonist ivuxolimab in advanced cancers. Study overall: The study enrolled dose-escalation patients with hepatocellular carcinoma, melanoma, renal cell or head and neck cancer. The study's findings and limits: Expanded peripheral T-cell antigen specificity went undetermined.

Only in-frame clones appear in the TCRdb table, and some are missing; sequencing was by immunoSEQ multiplex PCR. The table lists around 70,000 clones, more than 70% of them singletons, with less than 8% in the top ten. The gene calls are TRBV25-1 and TRBJ1-2; D is unclear. Source: CD4+ or CD8+ T cells sorted from blood, taken in a trial of the OX40 agonist ivuxolimab. The source is an adult with an advanced solid tumor such as melanoma, head and neck, liver or kidney cancer. CDR3 sequence reads: CASSEGPYGYTF. In DNA form, the CDR3 reads TGTGCCAGCAGTGAGGGCCCCTATGGCTACACCTTC.